This record covers a single TCR beta chain. This sample was taken from a study of graft-versus-host responses after intestinal transplantation. The overall study: All recipients were transplanted with multivisceral, liver-intestinal, or isolated intestinal grafts. Induction using anti-thymocyte globulin, followed by tacrolimus and steroids for 3 to 4 years, was given to all recipients. Study-wide points: Association was observed between peak circulating GvH clone levels and early post-transplant HvG declines.

Investigators plated about 200,000 CFSE-labeled responder cells together with about 200,000 irradiated stimulator cells labeled with violet dye. At the end of the reaction, proliferating CFSE-low CD3+CD4+ and CD3+CD8+ responders were sorted. Produced via immunoSEQ multiplex PCR; TCRdb's table is partial and in-frame only. The sample holds approximately 4,000 clones; around 41% are singletons and the top ten take 6% to 7%. Trimming took 10 bases from V and 1 from J; bases not matched to a gene: 13. The CDR3 runs to 16 residues. Germline loops: CDR1 LNHDA, CDR2 SQIVND (reference sequence). The sequencing used alloreactive CD8+ T cells from a mixed lymphocyte reaction culture, collected before transplantation. Sample subset: CFSE-low proliferating T cells sorted from roughly six-day pre-transplant mixed lymphocyte reaction (GvH or HvG direction). The gene calls are TRBV19 and TRBJ1-1; 9 bases align to TRBD1. The source is a human patient who was an organ donor for intestinal transplantation. This CDR3 reads CATRTWRDRANTEAFF. The CDR3 region has the DNA TGTGCCACCCGAACGTGGAGGGACAGGGCGAACACTGAAGCTTTCTTT.